This T cell receptor (beta chain) was obtained from a study of CD8 T cells in acute hepatitis C reinfection. Clones were read by immunoSEQ multiplex PCR, and TCRdb kept only the in-frame ones, dropping some. The sample contains 30,000 to 40,000 clones, about 86% of which appear only once. Germline values: CDR1 SGHKS, CDR2 YYEKEE (reference sequence). The CDR3 runs to 15 residues. V was shortened by 2 bases and J by 6 bases, with 18 bases between the two germline ends. The time point: naive CD8 control sorted from an acute-time-point sample. Sequenced sample: naive CD8+ T cells from PBMCs. The TCR originated in a man aged 25-45 years with chronic hepatitis C. The gene calls are TRBV5-5 and TRBJ2-7, with D uncertain. CDR3 region: CASSFHFLLSPEQYF. The CDR3 DNA follows: TGTGCCAGCAGCTTCCATTTTCTGTTATCCCCCGAGCAGTACTTC.